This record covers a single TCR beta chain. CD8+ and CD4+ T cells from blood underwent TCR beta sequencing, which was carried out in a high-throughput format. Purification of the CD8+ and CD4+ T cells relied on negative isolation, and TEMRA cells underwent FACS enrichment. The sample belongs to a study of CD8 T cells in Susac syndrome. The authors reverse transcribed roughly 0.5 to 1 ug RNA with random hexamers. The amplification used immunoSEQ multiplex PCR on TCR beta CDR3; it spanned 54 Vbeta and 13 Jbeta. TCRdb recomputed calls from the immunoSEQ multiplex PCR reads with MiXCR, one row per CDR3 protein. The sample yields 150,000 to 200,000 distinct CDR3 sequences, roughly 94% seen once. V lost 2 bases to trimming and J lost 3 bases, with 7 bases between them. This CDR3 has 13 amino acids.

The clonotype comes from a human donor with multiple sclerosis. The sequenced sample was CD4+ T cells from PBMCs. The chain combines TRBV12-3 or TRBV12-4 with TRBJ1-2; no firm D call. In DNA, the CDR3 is TGTGCCAGCAGTTTAACCGGGTACTATGGCTACACCTTC. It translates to CASSLTGYYGYTF.